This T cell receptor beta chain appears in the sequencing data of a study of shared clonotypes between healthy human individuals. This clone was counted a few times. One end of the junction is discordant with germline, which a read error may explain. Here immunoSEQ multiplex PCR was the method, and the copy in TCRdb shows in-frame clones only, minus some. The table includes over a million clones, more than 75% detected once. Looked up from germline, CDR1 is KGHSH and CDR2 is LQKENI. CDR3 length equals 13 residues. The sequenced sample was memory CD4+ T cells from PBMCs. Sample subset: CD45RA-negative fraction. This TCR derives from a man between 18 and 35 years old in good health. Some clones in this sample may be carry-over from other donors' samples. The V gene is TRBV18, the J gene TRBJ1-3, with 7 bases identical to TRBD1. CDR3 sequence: CASSPRRERGLNF. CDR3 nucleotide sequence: TGTGCCAGCTCACCACGTCGGGAAAGGGGGCTAAATTTT.